Shown below are 8 T cell receptor beta chains from a single sample sequenced in a study of cytomegalovirus exposure and HLA in healthy donors. 60 Vbeta and 13 Jbeta primers were used in PCR. The data were produced by immunoSEQ multiplex PCR, yet TCRdb's version contains in-frame clones alone and is incomplete. The sample lists 150,000 to 200,000 clones, around 72% occurring once. Sequenced input: PBMCs. Receptors were obtained from a man in his forties in good health and CMV-seropositive.

The genes are TRBV4-1 and TRBJ2-4; 7 positions match TRBD1. Germline V gene lookup returns CDR1 MGHRA and CDR2 YSYEKL. The CDR3 loop spans 16 amino acids. The J segment lost 2 bases and the V segment lost 1 base, leaving 5 bases of the junction unmatched. The CDR3 loop is CASSQGPGQTKNIQYF. CDR3 nucleotides: TGCGCCAGCAGCCAAGGTCCGGGACAGACCAAAAACATTCAGTACTTC.

The chain uses TRBV7-9 and TRBJ2-5; possible D gene TRBD1, 7 bases. The V and J ends lost 2 bases and 4 bases respectively, with 11 bases between them. Germline loops: CDR1 SEHNR, CDR2 FQNEAQ (reference sequence). This CDR3 has 14 residues. The CDR3 is CASSLQGGRETQYF. CDR3 DNA sequence: TGTGCCAGCAGCTTACAGGGGGGAAGAGAGACCCAGTACTTC.

The rearrangement uses TRBV5-6 and TRBJ2-7, with D possibly being TRBD2 (6 bases). CDR3 size: 13 residues. The V gene lost 3 bases and the J gene lost 4 bases, with 11 bases spanning the gap. Per germline, CDR1 SGHDT and CDR2 YYEEEE. CDR3 sequence (DNA): TGTGCCAGCAGCTACCGGGGGATATACGAGCAGTACTTC. Its protein is CASSYRGIYEQYF.

The rearrangement joins TRBV29-1 to TRBJ1-5; D may be TRBD1 (6 bases). Germline V gene sequence: CDR1 SQVTM, CDR2 ANQGSEA. The V gene lost 3 bases and the J gene lost 4 bases, with 10 bases spanning the gap. This CDR3 spans 13 amino acids. CDR3 in amino acids: CSVDQGPNQPQHF. DNA for the CDR3: TGCAGCGTTGACCAGGGGCCTAATCAGCCCCAGCATTTT.

The chain employs TRBV14 and TRBJ2-2, with D perhaps TRBD1 (6 bases). V lost 4 bases, J lost 3 bases, and 12 bases lay in between. This CDR3 has 15 amino acids. Per the germline V gene, CDR1 is SGHDN and CDR2 is FVKESK. In DNA, the CDR3 is TGTGCCAGCAGCCTAATACAGGGATACACCGGGGAGCTGTTTTTT. This sequence encodes CASSLIQGYTGELFF.

V and J are TRBV5-6 and TRBJ1-5; weak D call: TRBD1 (5 bases). The CDR3 has 15 residues. Germline V gene sequence: CDR1 SGHDT, CDR2 YYEEEE. V was shortened by 3 bases and J by 3 bases, with 13 bases between the two germline ends. The CDR3 region has the DNA TGTGCCAGCAGCTACGGAGGGGTAGACAATCAGCCCCAGCATTTT. Amino acids: CASSYGGVDNQPQHF.

The rearrangement links TRBV6-6 to TRBJ1-5, with 8 nucleotides matching TRBD1. Germline V gives CDR1 MNHNY, CDR2 SVGAGI (reference sequence). This CDR3 spans 14 amino acids. J lost 6 bases, V lost 6 bases, and 7 bases had no gene match. The CDR3, as DNA: TGTGCCAGCAGCCAAGGACAGGGAGGTCAGCCCCAGCATTTT. This codes for CASSQGQGGQPQHF.

The rearrangement uses TRBV5-6 and TRBJ2-7; perhaps TRBD2 as D (6 bases). The CDR3 runs to 15 residues. Trimming cost V 2 bases and J 7 bases, with 19 bases left between them. The germline gives CDR1 SGHDT, CDR2 YYEEEE. The CDR3 sequence: CASSFELAAGSEQYF. CDR3 sequence (DNA): TGTGCCAGCAGCTTTGAATTAGCGGCAGGGAGTGAGCAGTACTTC.